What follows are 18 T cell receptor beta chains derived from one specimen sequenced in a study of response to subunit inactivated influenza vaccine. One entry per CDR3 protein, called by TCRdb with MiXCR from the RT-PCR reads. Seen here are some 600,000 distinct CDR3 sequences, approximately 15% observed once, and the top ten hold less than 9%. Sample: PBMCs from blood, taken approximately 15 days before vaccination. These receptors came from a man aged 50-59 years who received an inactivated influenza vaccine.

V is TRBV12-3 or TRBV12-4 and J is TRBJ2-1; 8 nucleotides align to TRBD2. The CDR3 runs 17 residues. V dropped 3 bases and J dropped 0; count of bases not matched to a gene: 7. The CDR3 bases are TGTGCCAGCAGTTTTCCGAAGCGGGGGTTCTCCTACAATGAGCAGTTCTTC. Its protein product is CASSFPKRGFSYNEQFF.

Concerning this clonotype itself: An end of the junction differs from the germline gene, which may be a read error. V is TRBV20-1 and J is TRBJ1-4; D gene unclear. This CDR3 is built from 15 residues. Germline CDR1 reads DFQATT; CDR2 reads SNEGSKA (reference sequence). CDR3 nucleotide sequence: TGCAGTGCTAGAGACCCCTTTGCAACTAATGAAAAACTGCTTTTT. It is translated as CSARDPFATNEKLLF.

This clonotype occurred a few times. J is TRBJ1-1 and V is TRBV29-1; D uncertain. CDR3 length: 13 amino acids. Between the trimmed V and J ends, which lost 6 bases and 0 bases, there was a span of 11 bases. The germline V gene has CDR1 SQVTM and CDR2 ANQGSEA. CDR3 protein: CSVKVLMNTEAFF. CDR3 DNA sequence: TGCAGCGTGAAAGTCCTTATGAACACTGAAGCTTTCTTT.

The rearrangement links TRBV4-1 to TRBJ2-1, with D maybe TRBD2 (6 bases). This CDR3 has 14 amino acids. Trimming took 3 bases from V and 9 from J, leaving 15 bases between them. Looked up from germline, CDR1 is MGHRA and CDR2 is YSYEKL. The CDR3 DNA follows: TGCGCCAGCAGCCAGCCCGGAGGAGGGACTGAGCAGTTCTTC. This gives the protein CASSQPGGGTEQFF.

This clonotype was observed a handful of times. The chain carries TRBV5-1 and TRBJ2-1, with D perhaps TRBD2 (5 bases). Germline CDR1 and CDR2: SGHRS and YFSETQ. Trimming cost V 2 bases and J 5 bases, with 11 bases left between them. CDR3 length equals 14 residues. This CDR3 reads CASSFEGRDNEQFF. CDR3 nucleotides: TGCGCCAGCAGCTTTGAGGGTAGGGACAATGAGCAGTTCTTC.

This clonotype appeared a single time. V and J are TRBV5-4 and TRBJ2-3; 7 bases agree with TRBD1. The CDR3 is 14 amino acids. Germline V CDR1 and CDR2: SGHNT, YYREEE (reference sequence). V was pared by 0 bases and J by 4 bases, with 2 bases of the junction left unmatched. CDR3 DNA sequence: TGTGCCAGCAGCTTGGCCGGACAGGCAGATACGCAGTATTTT. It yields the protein CASSLAGQADTQYF.

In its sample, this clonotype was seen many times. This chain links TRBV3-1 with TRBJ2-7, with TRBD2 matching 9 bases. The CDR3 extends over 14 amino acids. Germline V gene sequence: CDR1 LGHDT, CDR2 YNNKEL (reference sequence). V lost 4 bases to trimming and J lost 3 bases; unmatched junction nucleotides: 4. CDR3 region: CASSPTSGNYEQYF. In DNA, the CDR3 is TGTGCCAGCAGCCCGACTAGCGGTAACTACGAGCAGTACTTC.

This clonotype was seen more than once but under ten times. CDR3: CASSVYGYEQYF. In DNA form, the CDR3 reads TGTGCCAGTAGTGTTTATGGCTACGAGCAGTACTTC. The chain recombines TRBV12-3 or TRBV12-4 with TRBJ2-7; D uncertain. CDR3 length: 12 residues. Trimming removed 9 bases at V and 3 bases at J, with 12 bases between.

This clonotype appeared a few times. CDR3 sequence: CASSLGPPSLGSPLHF. CDR3 coding DNA: TGTGCCAGCAGCTTGGGGCCCCCCTCATTAGGCTCCCCCCTCCACTTT. This rearrangement joins TRBV5-6 to TRBJ1-6; D is ambiguous. The CDR3 totals 16 residues. Looked up from germline, CDR1 is SGHDT and CDR2 is YYEEEE. V dropped 0 bases and J dropped 13 bases, with 20 bases sitting between them.

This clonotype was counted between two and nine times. The CDR3: CASSYGTGGGYTF. CDR3 nucleotide sequence: TGTGCCAGCAGCTACGGGACAGGAGGCGGCTACACCTTC. The chain joins TRBV6-2 or TRBV6-3 to TRBJ1-2, with 8 nucleotides matching TRBD1. Germline CDR1 reads MNHEY; CDR2 reads SVGEGT. V lost 6 bases and J lost 8; bases outside the gene matches: 8. There are 13 residues in the CDR3.

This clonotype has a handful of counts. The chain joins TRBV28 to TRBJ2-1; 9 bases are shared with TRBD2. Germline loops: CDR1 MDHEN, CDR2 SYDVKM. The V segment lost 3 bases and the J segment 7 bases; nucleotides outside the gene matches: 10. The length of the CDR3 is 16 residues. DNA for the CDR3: TGTGCCAGCAGTTTCCTGCGGGAGGGACTTATGAATGAGCAGTTCTTC. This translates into CASSFLREGLMNEQFF. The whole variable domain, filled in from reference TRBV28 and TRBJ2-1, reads DVKVTQSSRYLVKRTGEKVFLECVQDMDHENMFWYRQDPGLGLRLIYFSYDVKMKEKGDIPEGYSVSREKKERFSLILESASTNQTSMYLCASSFLREGLMNEQFFGPGTRLTVL.

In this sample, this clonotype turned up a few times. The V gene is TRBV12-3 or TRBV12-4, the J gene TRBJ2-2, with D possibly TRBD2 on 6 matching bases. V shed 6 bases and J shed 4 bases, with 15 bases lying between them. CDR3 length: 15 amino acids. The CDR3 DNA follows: TGTGCCAGCAGGGAGGGTTGGGGGAGCACCGGGGAGCTGTTTTTT. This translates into CASREGWGSTGELFF.

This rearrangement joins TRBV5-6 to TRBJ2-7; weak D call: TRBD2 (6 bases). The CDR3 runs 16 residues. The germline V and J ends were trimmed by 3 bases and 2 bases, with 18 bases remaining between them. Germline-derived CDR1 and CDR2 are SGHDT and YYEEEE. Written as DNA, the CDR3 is TGTGCCAGCAGCTGGCCCGCGGGGACTCGACCCTACGAGCAGTACTTC. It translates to CASSWPAGTRPYEQYF.

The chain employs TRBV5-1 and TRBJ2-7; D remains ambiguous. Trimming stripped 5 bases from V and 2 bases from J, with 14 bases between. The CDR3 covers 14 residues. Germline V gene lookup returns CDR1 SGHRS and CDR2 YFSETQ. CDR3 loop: CASRSLGLTYEQYF. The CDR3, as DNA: TGCGCCAGCAGGAGCCTAGGCCTTACCTACGAGCAGTACTTC.

The CDR3 loop is CSASRDSSNTEAFF. The CDR3 coding sequence is TGCAGTGCTTCACGGGACAGCTCGAACACTGAAGCTTTCTTT. The J gene is TRBJ1-1, the V gene TRBV20-1; 7 bases are shared with TRBD1. CDR1 DFQATT and CDR2 SNEGSKA come from the germline V gene (reference sequence). V gave up 5 bases and J gave up 1 base; unmatched junction bases: 7. The CDR3 is 14 amino acids.

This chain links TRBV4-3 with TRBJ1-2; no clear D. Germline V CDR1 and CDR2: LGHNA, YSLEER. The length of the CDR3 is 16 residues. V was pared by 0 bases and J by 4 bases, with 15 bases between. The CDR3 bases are TGCGCCAGCAGCCAAGATCTCGCAGGAAAATTCTATGGCTACACCTTC. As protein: CASSQDLAGKFYGYTF.

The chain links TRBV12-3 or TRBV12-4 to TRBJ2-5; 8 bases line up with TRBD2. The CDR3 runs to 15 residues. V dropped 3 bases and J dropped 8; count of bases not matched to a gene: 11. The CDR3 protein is CASSFGGTRSSTQYF. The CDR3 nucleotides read TGTGCCAGCAGTTTTGGCGGGACTAGAAGTTCCACCCAGTACTTC.

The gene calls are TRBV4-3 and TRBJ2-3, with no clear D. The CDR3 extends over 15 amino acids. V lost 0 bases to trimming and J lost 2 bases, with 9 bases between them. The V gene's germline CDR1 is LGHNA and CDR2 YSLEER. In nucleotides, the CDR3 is TGCGCCAGCAGCCAAGAGTTTTACTACACAGATACGCAGTATTTT. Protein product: CASSQEFYYTDTQYF.